This T cell receptor (beta chain) was captured by sequencing in a study of Ad26.COV2.S vaccination and SARS-CoV-2 variants. Treatment meaning: around 19 received Ad26.COV2.S at low or high dose, single or two shots; about 5 received placebo; per-sample allocation not given. Sample collection was performed on day 63 after the first vaccine or placebo injection. A Boston donor was an adult aged 18-55 years. This table comes from immunoSEQ multiplex PCR, and its TCRdb copy is limited to in-frame clones, with some not included. Of about 390,000 clones listed, more than 85% were seen once; the top ten hold 3.5%. This clone has only a few counts. Looked up from germline, CDR1 is SGHNT and CDR2 is YENEEA. The CDR3 runs 20 residues. Trimming cost V 5 bases and J 0 bases; bases outside gene matches: 19.

Sequenced here: peripheral blood, sampled in a trial of Ad26.COV2.S vaccine versus placebo. V is TRBV11-3 and J is TRBJ1-5, with 7 bases that match TRBD1. The receptor comes from a person between 18 and 65 years old who received the Ad26.COV2.S COVID-19 vaccine or a placebo. DNA of the CDR3: TGTGCCAGCAGCCCGGAGGGACAGACAACCCCGGAATATAGCAATCAGCCCCAGCATTTT. Translated: CASSPEGQTTPEYSNQPQHF.